The 23 T cell receptor beta chains below all came from one sample that was sequenced in a study of T cells after yellow fever vaccination. TCRdb passed the 5' RACE reads through MiXCR, listing each CDR3 protein once. This table holds some 250,000 distinct CDR3 sequences, roughly 3.5% found once. The sample was PBMCs, taken 15 days after the yellow fever booster vaccination. The receptors stem from a man in his late teens or twenties who received the YFV17D yellow fever vaccine.

This clonotype was seen repeatedly, ten times or more. This chain uses TRBV7-9 with TRBJ1-1, with 7 bases matching TRBD1. This CDR3 region has 14 residues. The junction had 5 bases not matched to a gene; V was cut back by 2 bases and J by 5 bases. Looked up from germline, CDR1 is SEHNR and CDR2 is FQNEAQ (reference sequence). For the CDR3, the DNA is TGTGCCAGCAGCTTATCAGGGGGTTATACTGAAGCTTTCTTT. It is translated as CASSLSGGYTEAFF.

Ten or more counts support this clonotype. V usage is TRBV4-3 and J usage is TRBJ2-1, with a possible D match to TRBD2 (5 bases). Trimming stripped 5 bases from V and 1 base from J, with 18 bases between. The CDR3 is made up of 17 amino acids. CDR1 and CDR2 (germline): LGHNA, YSLEER. This CDR3 is CASSARLLVGSYNEQFF. CDR3 DNA sequence: TGCGCCAGCAGCGCTAGGTTACTAGTAGGGTCCTACAATGAGCAGTTCTTC.

This clonotype was counted at least ten times. V gene TRBV7-2 combines with J gene TRBJ2-5; maybe TRBD1 (6 bases). Trimming removed 3 bases from V and 5 bases from J, with 13 bases in between. Germline-derived CDR1 and CDR2 are SGHTA and FQGNSA. The CDR3 consists of 14 residues. The CDR3 region has the DNA TGTGCCAGCAGCTTGACAACAGGGTCGGAGACCCAGTACTTC. This gives the protein CASSLTTGSETQYF.

This clonotype was recorded at least ten times. V is TRBV20-1 and J is TRBJ1-5, with D hard to call. V was shortened by 0 bases and J by 4 bases, with 13 bases between the two germline ends. This CDR3 spans 15 amino acids. The germline V gene encodes CDR1 DFQATT and CDR2 SNEGSKA (reference sequence). The CDR3 region is CSARDVGRENQPQHF. The DNA of the CDR3 is TGCAGTGCTAGAGATGTTGGTAGGGAAAATCAGCCCCAGCATTTT.

This clonotype appeared a few times. J is TRBJ2-4 and V is TRBV5-3; D gene uncertain. TRBV5-3 is annotated as an ORF whose role is uncertain. Trimming removed 1 base at V and 0 bases at J, with 20 bases between. The CDR3 runs to 19 residues. The CDR3 loop is CARSLSDFVEELAKNIQYF. The CDR3 nucleotides are TGTGCCAGAAGCTTGTCTGACTTCGTGGAAGAACTAGCCAAAAACATTCAGTACTTC.

This clonotype appeared a few times. The chain is built from TRBV5-4 and TRBJ2-5; TRBD2 matches 8 bases. The J segment lost 2 bases and the V segment lost 3 bases, leaving 6 bases of the junction unmatched. Germline loops: CDR1 SGHNT, CDR2 YYREEE (reference sequence). The CDR3 has 15 amino acids. DNA of the CDR3: TGTGCCAGCAGCTCTAGCGGGCTGGGGCAAGAGACCCAGTACTTC. Translating it yields CASSSSGLGQETQYF.

This clonotype was seen at least ten times. The CDR3 is CASSSPDRAGTDTQYF. The CDR3 bases are TGTGCCAGCAGCTCCCCAGACAGGGCTGGCACAGATACGCAGTATTTT. The chain employs TRBV7-6 and TRBJ2-3; TRBD1 matches 7 bases. This CDR3 region has 16 residues. The trim removed 4 bases at V and 1 base at J, leaving 8 bases unmatched. In germline, CDR1 is SGHVS, CDR2 FNYEAQ.

The rearrangement uses TRBV29-1 and TRBJ1-2; the match to TRBD1 covers 8 bases. J lost 3 bases, V lost 6 bases, and 6 bases had no gene match. CDR3 length: 13 residues. Germline CDR1 reads SQVTM; CDR2 reads ANQGSEA. The CDR3 loop is CSVAPTGDYGYTF. CDR3 bases: TGCAGCGTGGCCCCGACAGGGGACTATGGCTACACCTTC. Filled out from reference TRBV29-1 and TRBJ1-2, the complete variable domain reads SAVISQKPSRDICQRGTSLTIQCQVDSQVTMMFWYRQQPGQSLTLIATANQGSEATYESGFVIDKFPISRPNLTFSTLTVSNMSPEDSSIYLCSVAPTGDYGYTFGSGTRLTVV.

This clonotype was observed at least ten times. The CDR3 coding sequence is TGTGCCAGCAGTTTGGCAGGGGGTTCGACTGAAGCTTTCTTT. Amino acids: CASSLAGGSTEAFF. The chain recombines TRBV27 with TRBJ1-1; 7 bases map to TRBD1. The V and J ends lost 3 bases and 5 bases, in that order; junction bases with no gene match: 6. Germline values: CDR1 MNHEY, CDR2 SMNVEV (reference sequence). This CDR3 comprises 14 residues.

This clonotype was seen ten or more times. The V gene is TRBV20-1, the J gene TRBJ2-4, with D maybe TRBD2 (6 bases). Germline CDR1 and CDR2: DFQATT and SNEGSKA (reference sequence). This CDR3 contains 16 residues. V was cut by 3 bases and J by 4 bases, with 19 bases left in between. The CDR3 sequence: CSASAVGVGGKNIQYF. CDR3 coding DNA: TGCAGTGCTAGCGCCGTGGGGGTCGGGGGAAAAAACATTCAGTACTTC.

This clonotype appeared many times. V is TRBV2 and J is TRBJ2-1; TRBD1 or TRBD2 may be the D gene (5 bases each). Trimming cost V 8 bases and J 6 bases, with 14 bases left between them. The germline gives CDR1 SNHLY, CDR2 FYNNEI. CDR3 size: 13 residues. In nucleotides, the CDR3 is TGTGCCAGCGTGACCGGGACCTCCAATGAGCAGTTCTTC. Amino acid sequence: CASVTGTSNEQFF.

The table lists this clonotype with many counts. V usage is TRBV5-8 and J usage is TRBJ2-1; D gene unclear. Germline CDR1 reads SGHTS; CDR2 reads YDEGEE. This CDR3 region has 16 residues. V was shortened by 1 base and J by 3 bases, with 14 bases between the two germline ends. The CDR3 reads CASSLFSGRVYNEQFF. The CDR3 region has the DNA TGTGCCAGCAGCTTGTTTTCCGGGCGCGTCTACAATGAGCAGTTCTTC.

This clonotype occurred many times. The rearrangement uses TRBV23-1 and TRBJ1-3, with D unresolved. TRBV23-1 is classed as an ORF, of uncertain function. The CDR3 contains 13 residues. Trimming removed 1 base from V and 4 bases from J, with 5 bases in between. CDR3 protein: CASSQCLGNTIYF. The CDR3 DNA follows: TGCGCCAGCAGTCAATGTTTGGGAAACACCATATATTTT.

This clonotype was seen many times. The rearrangement joins TRBV29-1 to TRBJ2-1; TRBD2 agrees at 8 bases. The CDR3 runs 14 residues. J gave up 8 bases and V 3 bases, and 9 bases lay outside the gene matches. Per the germline V gene, CDR1 is SQVTM and CDR2 is ANQGSEA. The DNA for the CDR3 is TGCAGCGTTGATCGGGGGGGGCCTCTTGATGAGCAGTTCTTC. Its protein product is CSVDRGGPLDEQFF.

This clonotype appeared many times. V usage is TRBV7-2 and J usage is TRBJ2-3, with 7 nucleotides matching TRBD2. V trimming: 5 bases; J trimming: 0 bases; junction bases outside the gene matches: 14. The germline V gene encodes CDR1 SGHTA and CDR2 FQGNSA. This CDR3 is 18 amino acids long. This CDR3 is CASSPLQRGGLSTDTQYF. In DNA, the CDR3 is TGTGCCAGCAGCCCACTTCAACGGGGAGGGCTCAGCACAGATACGCAGTATTTT.

The chain is built from TRBV6-5 and TRBJ2-7; the D gene is possibly TRBD1 (5 bases). Trimming removed 2 bases at V and 7 bases at J, with 9 bases between. CDR1 and CDR2 from the germline V gene are MNHEY and SVGAGI. The CDR3 consists of 12 residues. CDR3 DNA: TGTGCCAGCAGTTACGGGGCTGGGGAGCAGTACGTC. Its translation is CASSYGAGEQYV.

This clonotype was seen many times. The chain joins TRBV5-1 to TRBJ1-3, with 9 bases identical to TRBD1. J was trimmed by 2 bases and V by 4 bases; bases with no gene match: 10. Germline CDR1 is SGHRS and CDR2 is YFSETQ. The CDR3 is made up of 17 amino acids. The CDR3 bases are TGCGCCAGCAGCCCCTTTGACAGGGGGACGCCTGGAAACACCATATATTTT. It translates to CASSPFDRGTPGNTIYF.

This clonotype was counted at least ten times. This chain connects TRBV28 to TRBJ2-3; D is uncertain. Trimming cost V 4 bases and J 3 bases, with 14 bases left between them. Germline V lookup: CDR1 MDHEN, CDR2 SYDVKM. CDR3 length: 15 amino acids. The CDR3 region is CASSSHALGTDTQYF. CDR3 nucleotides: TGTGCCAGCAGTTCCCACGCCTTAGGGACAGATACGCAGTATTTT. The variable domain in full, completed from reference TRBV28 and TRBJ2-3, reads DVKVTQSSRYLVKRTGEKVFLECVQDMDHENMFWYRQDPGLGLRLIYFSYDVKMKEKGDIPEGYSVSREKKERFSLILESASTNQTSMYLCASSSHALGTDTQYFGPGTRLTVL.

In its sample, this clonotype was seen many times. The chain recombines TRBV9 with TRBJ2-1; D gene ambiguous. This CDR3 region has 14 residues. Germline-derived CDR1 and CDR2 are SGDLS and YYNGEE. Trimming pared 0 bases from V and 8 bases from J, leaving 12 bases between. The DNA for the CDR3 is TGTGCCAGCAGCGTAGGAAGTAGGGTCGATGAGCAGTTCTTC. It yields the protein CASSVGSRVDEQFF.

This clonotype was observed at least ten times. This sequence joins TRBV6-5 and TRBJ2-3, with D tentatively TRBD2 (7 bases). From germline, CDR1 is MNHEY and CDR2 SVGAGI. Deletions cut 2 bases from V and 4 bases from J, with 13 bases between. This CDR3 comprises 15 residues. CDR3 DNA sequence: TGTGCCAGCAGTTACGAGGGGGGGCATCCAGATACGCAGTATTTT. This encodes CASSYEGGHPDTQYF.

This clonotype was recorded at least ten times. The V gene is TRBV7-6, the J gene TRBJ2-2, with D possibly being TRBD1 (5 bases). V was shortened by 6 bases and J by 4 bases, with 12 bases between the two germline ends. Germline values: CDR1 SGHVS, CDR2 FNYEAQ. The CDR3 length is 14 residues. The CDR3 sequence is CASRTDSGTGELFF. The CDR3 region has the DNA TGTGCCAGCAGAACCGACAGTGGCACCGGGGAGCTGTTTTTT.

This clonotype was seen many times. The chain is built from TRBV12-3 or TRBV12-4 and TRBJ2-3; TRBD2 matches at 8 bases. CDR3 size: 14 residues. V shed 5 bases, J shed 6 bases, and the junction held 7 bases outside the gene matches. Here the CDR3 reads CASSRGAGADTQYF. In DNA, the CDR3 is TGTGCCAGCAGTCGGGGAGCGGGGGCGGATACGCAGTATTTT.

The chain uses TRBV6-5 and TRBJ1-1, with D possibly matching TRBD1 (5 bases). V was clipped by 0 bases and J by 0 bases, with 11 bases between them. Germline CDR1 and CDR2: MNHEY and SVGAGI. The CDR3 runs to 16 residues. Here the CDR3 reads CASSYSGAPMNTEAFF. The CDR3 coding sequence is TGTGCCAGCAGTTACTCAGGGGCGCCCATGAACACTGAAGCTTTCTTT.